The source of this T cell receptor beta chain is a study of blood T cell repertoires in COVID-19. Overall study: COVID-19 samples from acute and convalescent phases originated in the United States, Italy and Spain. The analysed material was cDNA or gDNA that came from T cells, B-cell-depleted T cells, or PBMCs.

The CDR3 extends over 13 amino acids. Deletions cut 0 bases from V and 5 bases from J, with 8 bases between. Germline loops: CDR1 GTSNPN, CDR2 SVGIG (reference sequence). In the study's own analysis: Nucleated cell counts were estimated from reference gene primer amplification. TCRdb's table, derived via immunoSEQ multiplex PCR, lists solely in-frame clones and lacks some. V and J calls and clone size are those listed in that table; D and trimming were worked out from the DNA. The data hold some 83,000 clones, with 89% observed a single time. The rearrangement links TRBV30 to TRBJ2-1, with D possibly matching TRBD1 (5 bases). This TCR came from a man over 45 with acute or convalescent COVID-19. The specimen was peripheral blood. The CDR3 protein is CAWSVDSNNEQFF. The CDR3 bases are TGTGCCTGGAGTGTCGACAGTAACAATGAGCAGTTCTTC.